What follows are 25 T cell receptor beta chains derived from one specimen sequenced in a study of cytomegalovirus exposure and HLA in healthy donors. It was with 60 Vbeta and 13 Jbeta primers that the PCR ran. Clones were read by immunoSEQ multiplex PCR, and TCRdb kept only the in-frame ones, dropping some. The sample holds fewer than 250,000 clones; about 72% are singletons and the top ten take over 3.5%. Sequenced material: PBMCs. These receptors were obtained from a male donor in good health and CMV-seronegative.

The chain couples TRBV5-3 to TRBJ1-1; tentatively, D is TRBD1 (6 bases). TRBV5-3 is treated as an ORF (open reading frame) with a function not yet certain. CDR3 length equals 14 residues. V dropped 3 bases and J dropped 7 bases, with 16 bases sitting between them. In nucleotides, the CDR3 is TGTGCCAGAAGCTACTACTCTGGACAGTTTGAAGCTTTCTTT. Protein: CARSYYSGQFEAFF.

This clone was seen a handful of times. This sequence joins TRBV5-8 and TRBJ2-2; 7 bases are a match to TRBD2. CDR3 size: 16 residues. From germline, CDR1 is SGHTS and CDR2 YDEGEE. The trim removed 4 bases at V and 4 bases at J, leaving 10 bases unmatched. The CDR3, as DNA: TGTGCCAGCAGCGAGGTGCAGGGCGGGAGCACCGGGGAGCTGTTTTTT. This translates into CASSEVQGGSTGELFF.

V and J are TRBV5-4 and TRBJ2-1; a weak D match, TRBD2 (6 bases). The ends were cut back, 4 bases at V and 9 bases at J, with 20 bases in the middle. The germline V gene has CDR1 SGHNT and CDR2 YYREEE (reference sequence). The CDR3 totals 15 residues. The CDR3 DNA reads as TGTGCCAGCAGCCCCTCTGGGAGGACTTTAAGTGAGCAGTTCTTC. The encoded protein is CASSPSGRTLSEQFF.

The gene calls are TRBV11-2 and TRBJ1-1; D not resolved. The CDR3 runs to 11 residues. V shed 5 bases and J shed 8 bases, with 9 bases lying between them. The germline V gene encodes CDR1 SGHAT and CDR2 FQNNGV. The CDR3, as DNA: TGTGCCAGCAGCGATACAGTAGAAGCTTTCTTT. Residues: CASSDTVEAFF.

The CDR3 here is CASSSFPRGPEAFF. The CDR3 region has the DNA TGTGCCAGCAGTTCCTTCCCGAGGGGGCCTGAAGCTTTCTTT. The rearrangement uses TRBV27 and TRBJ1-1; 7 nucleotides agree with TRBD1. V shed 4 bases and J 6 bases; nucleotides not matched to a gene: 8. The CDR3 totals 14 residues. CDR1 is MNHEY, CDR2 SMNVEV, per germline (reference sequence).

CDR3 sequence reads: CASSLDLRNEQFF. Written as DNA, the CDR3 is TGTGCCAGCAGCTTAGACCTTCGCAATGAGCAGTTCTTC. The V gene is TRBV11-2, the J gene TRBJ2-1; D not certain. V lost 0 bases and J 6 bases, leaving 6 bases between the germline ends. Germline CDR1 reads SGHAT; CDR2 reads FQNNGV. CDR3 length: 13 amino acids.

J is TRBJ2-1 and V is TRBV7-3; tentatively, D is TRBD1 (7 bases). CDR1 and CDR2 from the germline V gene are SGHTA and FQGTGA. The ends were cut back, 3 bases at V and 6 bases at J, with 12 bases in the middle. The CDR3 length is 14 residues. The CDR3 bases are TGTGCCAGCAGCTTGCGACAGGGAGGCAATGAGCAGTTCTTC. This codes for CASSLRQGGNEQFF. Filled out from reference TRBV7-3 and TRBJ2-1, the complete variable domain reads GAGVSQTPSNKVTEKGKYVELRCDPISGHTALYWYRQSLGQGPEFLIYFQGTGAADDSGLPNDRFFAVRPEGSVSTLKIQRTERGDSAVYLCASSLRQGGNEQFFGPGTRLTVL.

This clone was seen a handful of times. The chain couples TRBV6-5 to TRBJ2-5, with D possibly TRBD2 on 5 matching bases. V lost 6 bases to trimming and J lost 7 bases, with 9 bases between them. The CDR3 is made up of 11 amino acids. From germline, CDR1 is MNHEY and CDR2 SVGAGI. The CDR3 sequence is CASSPGGTQYF. The CDR3, as DNA: TGTGCCAGCAGCCCCGGAGGGACCCAGTACTTC.

The V gene is TRBV7-2, the J gene TRBJ2-3, with D possibly being TRBD2 (6 bases). Between the trimmed V and J ends, which lost 5 bases and 5 bases, there was a span of 17 bases. CDR1 and CDR2 (germline): SGHTA, FQGNSA. The CDR3 contains 15 residues. The chain's CDR3 is CASSPPAGAGDTQYF. Written as DNA, the CDR3 is TGTGCCAGCAGCCCTCCCGCTGGAGCGGGAGATACGCAGTATTTT.

This chain links TRBV6-1 with TRBJ1-2; no definite D call. V lost 6 bases and J 5 bases, leaving 13 bases between the germline ends. Germline lookup yields CDR1 MNHNS and CDR2 SASEGT. CDR3 length equals 13 residues. This chain's CDR3 is CASSREVVYGYTF. The CDR3 DNA reads as TGTGCCAGCAGCCGGGAGGTGGTGTATGGCTACACCTTC.

The V gene is TRBV6-5, the J gene TRBJ2-1; D is undetermined. Trimming removed 4 bases at V and 0 bases at J, with 10 bases between. Germline CDR1 MNHEY, CDR2 SVGAGI. The CDR3 spans 15 residues. CDR3 in amino acids: CASSSTLSSYNEQFF. CDR3 DNA: TGTGCCAGCAGTTCCACCCTGAGCTCCTACAATGAGCAGTTCTTC.

The chain recombines TRBV28 with TRBJ2-3; tentative D call: TRBD1 (6 bases). Germline values: CDR1 MDHEN, CDR2 SYDVKM. The germline V and J ends were trimmed by 7 bases and 2 bases, with 16 bases remaining between them. CDR3 length: 15 residues. The CDR3 sequence: CASTQGRYSTDTQYF. CDR3 coding DNA: TGTGCCAGCACTCAGGGGCGATACTCCACAGATACGCAGTATTTT. The full variable domain, its missing parts supplied by reference TRBV28 and TRBJ2-3, is DVKVTQSSRYLVKRTGEKVFLECVQDMDHENMFWYRQDPGLGLRLIYFSYDVKMKEKGDIPEGYSVSREKKERFSLILESASTNQTSMYLCASTQGRYSTDTQYFGPGTRLTVL.

This clone was recorded once. This sequence joins TRBV2 and TRBJ2-1; TRBD1 is a possible D gene (5 bases). The germline V gene has CDR1 SNHLY and CDR2 FYNNEI. CDR3 length: 12 residues. Deletions cut 11 bases from V and 5 bases from J, with 13 bases between. CDR3 residues: CACTGDNNEQFF. DNA of the CDR3: TGTGCCTGTACAGGTGATAACAATGAGCAGTTCTTC.

The V call is TRBV6-1, the J call TRBJ1-2; no definite D call. Trimming took 7 bases from V and 1 from J, leaving 7 bases between them. The germline CDR1 and CDR2 sequences are MNHNS and SASEGT. This CDR3 is 12 amino acids long. This CDR3 reads CASKDYNYGYTF. CDR3 coding DNA: TGTGCCAGCAAGGACTATAACTATGGCTACACCTTC.

On this clone: A read error may account for a junction end that differs from germline. The chain links TRBV6-1 to TRBJ1-2, with 11 bases that match TRBD1. The CDR3 length is 18 residues. The germline CDR1 and CDR2 sequences are MNHNS and SASEGT. CDR3 DNA sequence: TGTGCCAGCGGTGAATATGGTGGGGACAGGGGGAAATCCTATGGCTACACCTTC. Protein: CASGEYGGDRGKSYGYTF.

The V and J genes are TRBV5-4 and TRBJ1-2; no definite D call. With 3 bases removed from V and 7 bases from J, the gap between germline ends came to 10 bases. The CDR3 length is 12 residues. Germline loops: CDR1 SGHNT, CDR2 YYREEE (reference sequence). As DNA, the CDR3 is TGTGCCAGCAGCTCCCAGAATGCTGGCTACACCTTC. This gives the protein CASSSQNAGYTF.

The chain has TRBV6-5 and TRBJ2-5, with 10 nucleotides matching TRBD2. The CDR3 is 15 residues long. The germline CDR1 and CDR2 sequences are MNHEY and SVGAGI. Germline trimming cut 6 bases from V and 1 base from J; bases unmatched to any gene: 5. The CDR3 coding sequence is TGTGCCAGCAGCATGACTAGCGGGTCCCAAGAGACCCAGTACTTC. It encodes CASSMTSGSQETQYF.

The J gene is TRBJ2-3, the V gene TRBV18, with 7 bases identical to TRBD1. Germline assignment: CDR1 KGHSH and CDR2 LQKENI. The CDR3 has 14 amino acids. The J segment lost 4 bases and the V segment lost 3 bases, leaving 4 bases of the junction unmatched. The CDR3: CASSPGTASDTQYF. DNA for the CDR3: TGTGCCAGCTCACCCGGGACAGCCTCAGATACGCAGTATTTT.

J is TRBJ2-4 and V is TRBV27; D not resolved. Trimming left V 4 bases short and J 0 bases short, with 4 bases between. The CDR3 is 13 residues long. Per the germline V gene, CDR1 is MNHEY and CDR2 is SMNVEV (reference sequence). CDR3 protein: CASSSLAKNIQYF. The CDR3 DNA is TGTGCCAGCAGTTCACTAGCCAAAAACATTCAGTACTTC.

This chain connects TRBV4-1 to TRBJ1-3; 7 bases agree with TRBD1. This CDR3 comprises 16 residues. Unmatched junction bases numbered 5, after V lost 1 base and J lost 2 bases. The germline CDR1 and CDR2 sequences are MGHRA and YSYEKL. The CDR3, as DNA: TGCGCCAGCAGCCAAGTAGGTAGGGGGCCTGGAAACACCATATATTTT. Translation: CASSQVGRGPGNTIYF.

This clone was observed a handful of times. The chain combines TRBV28 with TRBJ1-2; 10 nucleotides align to TRBD1. CDR1 and CDR2 from the germline V gene are MDHEN and SYDVKM. V shed 11 bases and J 1 base; nucleotides not matched to a gene: 4. The CDR3 sequence is 13 residues long. CDR3 bases: TGTGCCGGCCGGGACAGGGGTAACTATGGCTACACCTTC. It is translated as CAGRDRGNYGYTF.

The chain uses TRBV5-6 and TRBJ2-7; the match to TRBD2 covers 12 bases. The CDR3 has 15 amino acids. CDR1 and CDR2 (germline): SGHDT, YYEEEE. V lost 4 bases, J lost 2 bases, and 4 bases stayed unmatched. In DNA, the CDR3 is TGTGCCAGCAGCCCCCTAGCGGGAGGGACCTACGAGCAGTACTTC. Residues: CASSPLAGGTYEQYF.

The chain is built from TRBV6-6 and TRBJ2-7, with 8 positions matching TRBD1. Germline CDR1 and CDR2: MNHNY and SVGAGI (reference sequence). The V segment lost 5 bases and the J segment 11 bases; nucleotides outside the gene matches: 11. This CDR3 has 13 amino acids. The chain's CDR3 is CASSRQGLGSEYF. The CDR3 DNA reads as TGTGCCAGCAGTAGACAGGGGCTTGGGTCGGAGTACTTC.

This chain joins TRBV11-1 and TRBJ1-5; D not certain. The germline V gene has CDR1 SGHAT and CDR2 FQDESV (reference sequence). The CDR3 has 15 amino acids. Trimming pared 1 base from V and 1 base from J, leaving 8 bases between. The CDR3 DNA reads as TGTGCCAGCAGCTTAGGGTCAGGCAGCAATCAGCCCCAGCATTTT. Residues: CASSLGSGSNQPQHF. Full variable domain (remainder filled in from reference TRBV11-1 and TRBJ1-5): EAEVAQSPRYKITEKSQAVAFWCDPISGHATLYWYRQILGQGPELLVQFQDESVVDDSQLPKDRFSAERLKGVDSTLKIQPAELGDSAMYLCASSLGSGSNQPQHFGDGTRLSIL.

Comments on this clone: Compared with germline, one end of the junction differs, possibly owing to a read error. CDR3 DNA: TGCGCCAGCAGCTTGGCCCTCACAGGGGGCTTTGAAAAACTGCTTTTT. This codes for CASSLALTGGFEKLLF. The gene calls are TRBV5-1 and TRBJ1-4; 9 nucleotides agree with TRBD1. In germline, CDR1 is SGHRS, CDR2 YFSETQ. The CDR3 is made up of 16 amino acids. Looking up the rest from reference TRBV5-1 and TRBJ1-4 gives the full variable domain: KAGVTQTPRYLIKTRGQQVTLSCSPISGHRSVSWYQQTPGQGLQFLFEYFSETQRNKGNFPGRFSGRQFSNSRSEMNVSTLELGDSALYLCASSLALTGGFEKLLFGSGTQLSVL.